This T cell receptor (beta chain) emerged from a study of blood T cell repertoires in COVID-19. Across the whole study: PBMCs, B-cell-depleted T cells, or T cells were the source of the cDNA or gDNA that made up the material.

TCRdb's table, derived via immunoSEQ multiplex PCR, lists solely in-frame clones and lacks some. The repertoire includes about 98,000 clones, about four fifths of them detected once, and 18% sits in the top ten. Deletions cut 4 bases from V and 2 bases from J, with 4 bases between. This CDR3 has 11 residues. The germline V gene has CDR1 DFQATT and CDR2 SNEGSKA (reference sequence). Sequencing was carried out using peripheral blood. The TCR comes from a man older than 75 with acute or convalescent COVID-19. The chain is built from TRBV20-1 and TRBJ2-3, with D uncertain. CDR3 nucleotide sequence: TGCAGTGCTACGTTCACAGATACGCAGTATTTT. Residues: CSATFTDTQYF.